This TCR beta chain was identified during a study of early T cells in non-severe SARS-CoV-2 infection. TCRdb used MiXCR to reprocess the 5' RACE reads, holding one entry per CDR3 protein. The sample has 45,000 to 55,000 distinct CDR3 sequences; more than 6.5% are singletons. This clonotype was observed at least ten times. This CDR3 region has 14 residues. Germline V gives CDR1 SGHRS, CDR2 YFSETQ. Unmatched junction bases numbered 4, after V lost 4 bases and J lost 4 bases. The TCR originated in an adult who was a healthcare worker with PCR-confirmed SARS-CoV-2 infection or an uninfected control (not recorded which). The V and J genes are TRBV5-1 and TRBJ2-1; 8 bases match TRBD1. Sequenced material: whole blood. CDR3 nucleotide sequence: TGCGCCAGCAGCCTGGGACAGGAGTACAATGAGCAGTTCTTC. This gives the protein CASSLGQEYNEQFF.